The 24 T cell receptor beta chains below were found in one sample sequenced in a study of OX40 agonist ivuxolimab in advanced cancers. The table came from immunoSEQ multiplex PCR; TCRdb's copy has only in-frame clones and leaves some out. The data contain about 72,000 clones, around 91% of them seen just once; the ten biggest clones take up around 1%. The sequenced sample was CD4+ or CD8+ T cells sorted from blood, obtained in a trial of the OX40 agonist ivuxolimab. The receptors shown here come from an adult with an advanced solid tumor such as melanoma, head and neck, liver or kidney cancer.

The chain couples TRBV10-3 to TRBJ1-3, with TRBD1 identical over 10 bases. V lost 6 bases to trimming and J lost 0 bases; unmatched junction nucleotides: 2. CDR3 size: 15 residues. Looked up from germline, CDR1 is ENHRY and CDR2 is SYGVKD. The CDR3 spells CAIRRTGGSGNTIYF. The CDR3 DNA is TGTGCCATCAGGAGGACAGGGGGCTCTGGAAACACCATATATTTT.

The J gene is TRBJ2-7, the V gene TRBV5-1; 8 bases agree with TRBD1. The CDR3 has 14 amino acids. Germline V lookup: CDR1 SGHRS, CDR2 YFSETQ. With V trimmed by 2 bases and J by 0 bases, 1 base remained unmatched. The CDR3 DNA follows: TGCGCCAGCAGCTTTGGACAGGGCTCCTACGAGCAGTACTTC. It codes for CASSFGQGSYEQYF. Supplemented by reference TRBV5-1 and TRBJ2-7, the full variable domain reads KAGVTQTPRYLIKTRGQQVTLSCSPISGHRSVSWYQQTPGQGLQFLFEYFSETQRNKGNFPGRFSGRQFSNSRSEMNVSTLELGDSALYLCASSFGQGSYEQYFGPGTRLTVT.

The chain employs TRBV7-6 and TRBJ2-7; no firm D call. Per germline, CDR1 SGHVS and CDR2 FNYEAQ. This CDR3 is built from 14 residues. Deletions cut 1 base from V and 1 base from J, with 8 bases between. CDR3 region: CASSLGVSSYEQYF. In nucleotides, the CDR3 is TGTGCCAGCAGCTTAGGGGTCAGTTCCTACGAGCAGTACTTC.

V usage is TRBV5-1 and J usage is TRBJ2-5; TRBD2 matches 7 bases. This CDR3 has 17 amino acids. The V gene's germline CDR1 is SGHRS and CDR2 YFSETQ. J gave up 4 bases and V 0 bases, and 12 bases lay outside the gene matches. This CDR3 reads CASSLGPPRGDGETQYF. DNA for the CDR3: TGCGCCAGCAGCTTGGGCCCCCCCCGGGGGGATGGAGAGACCCAGTACTTC.

The genes are TRBV13 and TRBJ2-4, with unresolved D. The germline V and J ends were trimmed by 5 bases and 0 bases, with 8 bases remaining between them. In germline, CDR1 is PRHDT, CDR2 FYEKMQ (reference sequence). The length of the CDR3 is 14 residues. CDR3 DNA: TGTGCCAGCAGCCGACCGGGAGCCAAAAACATTCAGTACTTC. It translates to CASSRPGAKNIQYF.

The CDR3 sequence is CASSPPWEWGWYEQYF. The CDR3 DNA reads as TGTGCCAGTAGCCCACCGTGGGAGTGGGGCTGGTACGAGCAGTACTTC. The rearrangement links TRBV19 to TRBJ2-7; D tentatively reads TRBD1 or TRBD2 (5 bases each). The germline V gene encodes CDR1 LNHDA and CDR2 SQIVND (reference sequence). V lost 6 bases and J lost 4, with 22 bases in between. The CDR3 sequence is 16 residues long.

This chain uses TRBV20-1 with TRBJ1-1; D is unresolved. This CDR3 contains 11 residues. From germline, CDR1 is DFQATT and CDR2 SNEGSKA (reference sequence). V dropped 4 bases and J dropped 6 bases, with 9 bases sitting between them. This chain's CDR3 is CSANLVPEAFF. In DNA, the CDR3 is TGCAGTGCTAATTTAGTCCCTGAAGCTTTCTTT.

This chain connects TRBV7-3 to TRBJ2-2, with unresolved D. V was shortened by 2 bases and J by 0 bases, with 7 bases between the two germline ends. Germline CDR1 reads SGHTA; CDR2 reads FQGTGA. The CDR3 has 15 amino acids. CDR3 protein: CASSLGHPNTGELFF. CDR3 DNA sequence: TGTGCCAGCAGCTTAGGTCACCCGAACACCGGGGAGCTGTTTTTT.

The sample holds one count of this clone. J is TRBJ1-5 and V is TRBV5-1; unclear D gene. Germline loops: CDR1 SGHRS, CDR2 YFSETQ. The CDR3 loop spans 13 amino acids. Trimming cost V 0 bases and J 7 bases, with 8 bases left between them. In DNA form, the CDR3 reads TGCGCCAGCAGCTTGGCCCCTACCCAGCCCCAGCATTTT. Protein: CASSLAPTQPQHF.

This chain connects TRBV5-1 to TRBJ2-1, with 7 nucleotides matching TRBD2. With 2 bases clipped from V and 0 bases from J, the junction kept 8 bases outside the gene matches. Per germline, CDR1 SGHRS and CDR2 YFSETQ. The CDR3 sequence is 17 residues long. CDR3 protein: CASSLAASGSSYNEQFF. CDR3 sequence (DNA): TGCGCCAGCAGCTTAGCCGCTAGCGGCTCCTCCTACAATGAGCAGTTCTTC.

This chain links TRBV7-3 with TRBJ2-2, with TRBD2 identical over 8 bases. V dropped 5 bases and J dropped 5; count of bases not matched to a gene: 4. The V gene's germline CDR1 is SGHTA and CDR2 FQGTGA. The CDR3 is 14 amino acids. CDR3: CASSPQRGTGELFF. DNA of the CDR3: TGTGCCAGCAGCCCCCAGCGGGGGACCGGGGAGCTGTTTTTT.

This clone appeared a single time. The chain couples TRBV10-3 to TRBJ2-7, with 13 bases aligning to TRBD2. The CDR3 covers 14 residues. Trimming at V came to 6 bases and at J to 5 bases, leaving 4 bases not matched to a gene. Per germline, CDR1 ENHRY and CDR2 SYGVKD. For the CDR3, the DNA is TGTGCCATCAGGACTAGCGGGAGGAGGGACGAGCAGTACTTC. Residues: CAIRTSGRRDEQYF.

The chain combines TRBV19 with TRBJ2-7; D gene ambiguous. Between the trimmed V and J ends, which lost 4 bases and 4 bases, there was a span of 17 bases. The CDR3 loop spans 15 amino acids. CDR1 and CDR2 (germline): LNHDA, SQIVND (reference sequence). Here the CDR3 reads CASSTLRSTTYEQYF. CDR3 sequence (DNA): TGTGCCAGTAGTACACTCCGGTCGACGACGTACGAGCAGTACTTC.

V gene TRBV7-9 combines with J gene TRBJ1-1; no clear D gene. The ends were cut back, 5 bases at V and 7 bases at J, with 8 bases in the middle. Germline values: CDR1 SEHNR, CDR2 FQNEAQ (reference sequence). The CDR3 extends over 11 amino acids. The CDR3 is CASSVGLEAFF. The CDR3 coding sequence is TGTGCCAGCAGCGTCGGCCTTGAAGCTTTCTTT.

This clone was recorded once. CDR3 coding DNA: TGTGCCAGCAGTGAATCCAGCGGGGCAGCCCAGTACTTC. It yields the protein CASSESSGAAQYF. The rearrangement links TRBV25-1 to TRBJ2-5, with TRBD2 matching over 7 bases. Germline V lookup: CDR1 MGHDK, CDR2 SYGVNS. After removal of 1 base from V and 9 bases from J, the junction contained 5 bases not matched to a gene. The CDR3 is made up of 13 amino acids.

This clone was seen more than once but under ten times. V is TRBV15 and J is TRBJ2-1; D might be TRBD1 (6 bases). The germline gives CDR1 LNHNV, CDR2 YYDKDF (reference sequence). CDR3 length equals 12 residues. V was cut by 2 bases and J by 8 bases, with 7 bases left in between. The CDR3 region is CATSRPGDEQFF. In nucleotides, the CDR3 is TGTGCCACCAGCAGACCAGGGGATGAGCAGTTCTTC.

This chain uses TRBV28 with TRBJ1-5; D remains unclear. The CDR3 length is 12 residues. V lost 5 bases to trimming and J lost 4 bases, with 6 bases between them. Germline V gives CDR1 MDHEN, CDR2 SYDVKM. The CDR3 DNA reads TGTGCCAGCAGTCTGATAAATCAGCCCCAGCATTTT. This sequence encodes CASSLINQPQHF.

The chain employs TRBV6-1 and TRBJ2-7; 7 nucleotides line up with TRBD1. V lost 7 bases, J lost 3 bases, and 12 bases stayed unmatched. CDR1 MNHNS and CDR2 SASEGT come from the germline V gene. The CDR3 runs 15 residues. The CDR3, as DNA: TGTGCCAGCATCACGGAGGTGGGACAGCTCTACGAGCAGTACTTC. Translated: CASITEVGQLYEQYF.

The chain couples TRBV2 to TRBJ1-1; no definite D call. The CDR3 extends over 17 amino acids. Trimming took 4 bases from V and 1 from J, leaving 19 bases between them. CDR1 SNHLY and CDR2 FYNNEI come from the germline V gene. The DNA for the CDR3 is TGTGCCAGCAGTGTAGGGCTCTCCCGGACGGGGAACACTGAAGCTTTCTTT. It specifies CASSVGLSRTGNTEAFF.

The V and J genes are TRBV2 and TRBJ2-1, with 7 positions matching TRBD1. This CDR3 contains 15 residues. CDR1 is SNHLY and CDR2 is FYNNEI in the germline V gene. J was trimmed by 2 bases and V by 7 bases; bases with no gene match: 8. The CDR3 loop reads CASTNRQGTYNEQFF. The CDR3 DNA is TGTGCCAGCACCAACAGACAGGGTACCTACAATGAGCAGTTCTTC.

The chain's CDR3 is CASSILQGGSPLHF. The CDR3 DNA reads TGTGCCAGTAGTATACTCCAAGGGGGGTCACCCCTCCACTTT. The genes are TRBV19 and TRBJ1-6; D is perhaps TRBD1 (6 bases). Germline V CDR1 and CDR2: LNHDA, SQIVND (reference sequence). This CDR3 has 14 residues. V shed 2 bases and J shed 10 bases, with 12 bases lying between them.

This sequence joins TRBV5-1 and TRBJ2-7, with 7 bases fitting TRBD1. CDR1 is SGHRS, CDR2 YFSETQ, per germline. The CDR3 extends over 12 amino acids. After removal of 2 bases from V and 5 bases from J, the junction contained 1 base not matched to a gene. The CDR3 nucleotides are TGCGCCAGCAGCTTCGACAGGGACGAGCAGTACTTC. This sequence encodes CASSFDRDEQYF.

On this clone itself: Within the sample, other DNA sequences also encode this same CDR3. This chain joins TRBV4-1 and TRBJ2-7; 8 bases match TRBD1. The CDR3 loop spans 14 amino acids. Germline lookup yields CDR1 MGHRA and CDR2 YSYEKL. After removal of 4 bases from V and 2 bases from J, the junction contained 4 bases not matched to a gene. CDR3 nucleotide sequence: TGCGCCAGCAGCCGGGGGACAGGCCCCTACGAGCAGTACTTC. Translating gives CASSRGTGPYEQYF.

The V and J genes are TRBV27 and TRBJ2-2, with TRBD1 identical over 7 bases. CDR1 is MNHEY, CDR2 SMNVEV, per germline (reference sequence). J lost 1 base, V lost 5 bases, and 4 bases had no gene match. This CDR3 is 15 amino acids long. DNA for the CDR3: TGTGCCAGCAGTATCCGGACAGGGAACACCGGGGAGCTGTTTTTT. Translating gives CASSIRTGNTGELFF.